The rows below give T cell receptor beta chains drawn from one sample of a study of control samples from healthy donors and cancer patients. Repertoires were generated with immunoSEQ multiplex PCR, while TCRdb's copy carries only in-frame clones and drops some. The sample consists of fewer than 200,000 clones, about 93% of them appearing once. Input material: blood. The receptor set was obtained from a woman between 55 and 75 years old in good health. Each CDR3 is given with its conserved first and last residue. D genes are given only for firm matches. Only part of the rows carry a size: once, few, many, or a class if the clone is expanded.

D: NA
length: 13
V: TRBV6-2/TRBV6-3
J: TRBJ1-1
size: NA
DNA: TGTGCCAGCAGTTACTTCACTAACACTGAAGCTTTCTTT
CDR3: CASSYFTNTEAFF

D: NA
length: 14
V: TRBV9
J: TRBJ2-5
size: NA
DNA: TGTGCCAGCAGCAATTCGGAGGGAATGGAGACCCAGTACTTC
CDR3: CASSNSEGMETQYF

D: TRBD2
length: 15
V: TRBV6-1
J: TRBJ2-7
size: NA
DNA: TGTGCCAGCAGACTCGGACTAGCGGGGGGAAGGGAGCAGTACTTC
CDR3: CASRLGLAGGREQYF

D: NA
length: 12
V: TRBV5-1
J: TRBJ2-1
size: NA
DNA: TGCGCCAGCAGCTCGGGACACAATGAGCAGTTCTTC
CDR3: CASSSGHNEQFF

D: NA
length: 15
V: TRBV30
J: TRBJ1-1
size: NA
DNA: TGTGCCTGGAGTGTGGGAAAGAGACTCCCCACTGAAGCTTTCTTT
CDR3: CAWSVGKRLPTEAFF

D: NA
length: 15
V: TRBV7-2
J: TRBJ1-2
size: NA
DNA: TGTGCCAGCAGCTTATTGATGGGGGCGCAAAACGGCTACACCTTC
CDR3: CASSLLMGAQNGYTF

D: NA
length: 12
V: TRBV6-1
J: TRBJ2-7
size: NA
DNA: TGTGCCAGCAGTGAAGAAGGATACGAGCAGTACTTC
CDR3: CASSEEGYEQYF

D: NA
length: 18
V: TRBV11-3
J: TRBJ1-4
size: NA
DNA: TGTGCCAGCAGCTTAAATTGTCAGTCCGGGGGCTCTAATGAAAAACTGTTTTTT
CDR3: CASSLNCQSGGSNEKLFF

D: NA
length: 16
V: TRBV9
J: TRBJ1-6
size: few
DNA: TGTGCCAGCAGCGTAGCGAGGGTTTGGGATAATTCACCCCTCCACTTT
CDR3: CASSVARVWDNSPLHF

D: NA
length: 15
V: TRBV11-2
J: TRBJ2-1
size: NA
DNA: TGTGCCAGCAGCTTAGATCGGGTTAGAGCAGATGAGCAGTTCTTC
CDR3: CASSLDRVRADEQFF

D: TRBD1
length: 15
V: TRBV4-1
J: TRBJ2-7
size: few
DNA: TGCGCCAGCAGCCAAGTTCTGGGACAGTCCTACGAGCAGTACTTC
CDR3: CASSQVLGQSYEQYF